These 32 T cell receptor beta chains share one sample of origin, sequenced in a study of cytomegalovirus exposure and HLA in healthy donors. The PCR employed 60 Vbeta primers together with 13 Jbeta primers. Some clones are missing from TCRdb's copy, which holds only in-frame ones; the method was immunoSEQ multiplex PCR. The repertoire holds about 140,000 clones, with roughly 80% as singletons. The sequenced sample consisted of PBMCs. The receptors shown here come from a man aged 35 to 55 in good health and CMV-seronegative.

This chain connects TRBV6-5 to TRBJ2-5; D is possibly TRBD2 (5 bases). V lost 2 bases and J 4 bases, leaving 17 bases between the germline ends. CDR1 and CDR2 from the germline V gene are MNHEY and SVGAGI. The CDR3 spans 16 residues. The CDR3 reads CASSYGGLRRRETQYF. As DNA, the CDR3 is TGTGCCAGCAGTTACGGAGGCTTAAGGAGGAGAGAGACCCAGTACTTC.

V usage is TRBV7-8 and J usage is TRBJ1-2; TRBD1 matches 12 bases. V lost 9 bases and J lost 8; bases outside the gene matches: 7. Germline V lookup: CDR1 SGHVS, CDR2 FQNEAQ. This CDR3 is 13 amino acids long. CDR3 DNA: TGTGCCAGTCACGGGACAGGGGGCAACGGCTACACCTTC. It specifies CASHGTGGNGYTF.

This sequence joins TRBV11-3 and TRBJ2-7, with TRBD1 matching 9 bases. Germline loops: CDR1 SGHNT, CDR2 YENEEA. V was clipped by 4 bases and J by 7 bases; unmatched bases: 5. This CDR3 has 13 amino acids. The CDR3 sequence is CASSSGTGCEQYF. The CDR3 bases are TGTGCCAGCAGCTCCGGGACAGGGTGTGAGCAGTACTTC.

The rearrangement joins TRBV28 to TRBJ1-1; 7 bases align to TRBD1. The CDR3 sequence is 17 residues long. Losses at the gene ends were 5 bases for V and 0 bases for J; bases not matched to a gene: 12. Per the germline V gene, CDR1 is MDHEN and CDR2 is SYDVKM. The CDR3 DNA follows: TGTGCCAGCAGTCCCCGACAGGGATCACATCTGAACACTGAAGCTTTCTTT. Translating it yields CASSPRQGSHLNTEAFF.

The chain has TRBV5-6 and TRBJ2-1; the D is unclear. The CDR3 extends over 14 amino acids. Trimming stripped 3 bases from V and 0 bases from J, with 7 bases between. Germline-derived CDR1 and CDR2 are SGHDT and YYEEEE. Here the CDR3 reads CASSWSGSYNEQFF. Written as DNA, the CDR3 is TGTGCCAGCAGCTGGTCCGGCTCCTACAATGAGCAGTTCTTC.

The chain recombines TRBV11-2 with TRBJ2-7; the D is unclear. V shed 4 bases and J shed 2 bases, with 6 bases lying between them. Germline CDR1 reads SGHAT; CDR2 reads FQNNGV. The CDR3 spans 12 residues. This CDR3 is CASSYRAYEQYF. Written as DNA, the CDR3 is TGTGCCAGCAGCTATCGGGCCTACGAGCAGTACTTC.

V is TRBV18 and J is TRBJ2-7; possible D gene TRBD1, 7 bases. V gave up 5 bases and J gave up 0 bases, with 17 bases separating them. The CDR3 runs 16 residues. The germline V gene has CDR1 KGHSH and CDR2 LQKENI. As DNA, the CDR3 is TGTGCCAGCTCAGAGGTAGGAGGGACAGTCTCCTACGAGCAGTACTTC. It encodes CASSEVGGTVSYEQYF.

The chain carries TRBV9 and TRBJ2-7, with D possibly matching TRBD2 (5 bases). V shed 3 bases and J shed 2 bases, with 15 bases lying between them. Germline CDR1 is SGDLS and CDR2 is YYNGEE. This CDR3 spans 15 amino acids. The CDR3 DNA is TGTGCCAGCAGCGCGGTCGAGGGTGGGACCTACGAGCAGTACTTC. Its protein product is CASSAVEGGTYEQYF.

The genes are TRBV7-2 and TRBJ1-3; 8 bases agree with TRBD1. Germline V CDR1 and CDR2: SGHTA, FQGNSA. The junction had 0 bases not matched to a gene; V was cut back by 5 bases and J by 0 bases. This CDR3 comprises 14 residues. The CDR3 sequence: CASSQGASGNTIYF. The CDR3 nucleotides read TGTGCCAGCAGCCAGGGGGCCTCTGGAAACACCATATATTTT.

This chain links TRBV9 with TRBJ2-3; D uncertain. This CDR3 region has 15 residues. Trimming took off 3 bases at V and 7 bases at J, with 18 bases between the two ends. Germline CDR1 and CDR2: SGDLS and YYNGEE. In DNA, the CDR3 is TGTGCCAGCAGCGCACATCGCGCAGCCGACAATACGCAGTATTTT. This translates into CASSAHRAADNTQYF.

The CDR3 bases are TGTGCCAGTAGCCTCAACAGGGCTAATTCACCCCTCCACTTT. Its protein product is CASSLNRANSPLHF. The chain uses TRBV19 and TRBJ1-6; TRBD1 might be the D (6 bases). Germline V lookup: CDR1 LNHDA, CDR2 SQIVND (reference sequence). Trimming shortened V by 6 bases and J by 6 bases, and 12 bases separated the two germline ends. CDR3 length: 14 amino acids. The entire variable domain, with the rest obtained from reference TRBV19 and TRBJ1-6, is as follows: DGGITQSPKYLFRKEGQNVTLSCEQNLNHDAMYWYRQDPGQGLRLIYYSQIVNDFQKGDIAEGYSVSREKKESFPLTVTSAQKNPTAFYLCASSLNRANSPLHFGNGTRLTVT.

J is TRBJ2-1 and V is TRBV2, with D unresolved. From germline, CDR1 is SNHLY and CDR2 FYNNEI. CDR3 size: 13 residues. The ends were cut back, 6 bases at V and 10 bases at J, with 16 bases in the middle. The CDR3 DNA is TGTGCCAGCAGAGTGATGTCTCTCGGGGAGCAGTTCTTC. Translated: CASRVMSLGEQFF.

This clone was observed a few times. This chain joins TRBV5-6 and TRBJ2-1, with D maybe TRBD1 (5 bases). CDR1 SGHDT and CDR2 YYEEEE come from the germline V gene. The CDR3 length is 13 residues. V was cut by 4 bases and J by 4 bases, with 9 bases left in between. This chain's CDR3 is CASSTRQYNEQFF. In DNA form, the CDR3 reads TGTGCCAGCAGCACCCGACAGTACAATGAGCAGTTCTTC.

The rearrangement links TRBV7-9 to TRBJ1-2, with D possibly being TRBD1 (6 bases). V was pared by 1 base and J by 3 bases, with 12 bases between. Germline V gives CDR1 SEHNR, CDR2 FQNEAQ (reference sequence). There are 15 residues in the CDR3. CDR3 sequence reads: CASSLGQGLDYGYTF. CDR3 nucleotide sequence: TGTGCCAGCAGCTTAGGGCAGGGGTTGGACTATGGCTACACCTTC.

The J gene is TRBJ1-2, the V gene TRBV7-2; D gene ambiguous. The germline CDR1 and CDR2 sequences are SGHTA and FQGNSA. V lost 1 base and J 7 bases, leaving 10 bases between the germline ends. The CDR3 consists of 13 residues. The CDR3 here is CASSLDMRAGYTF. The CDR3 DNA follows: TGTGCCAGCAGCTTAGATATGCGCGCTGGCTACACCTTC.

The V call is TRBV7-2, the J call TRBJ2-7; a possible D gene is TRBD2 (7 bases). Germline loops: CDR1 SGHTA, CDR2 FQGNSA. With 1 base removed from V and 3 bases from J, the gap between germline ends came to 16 bases. The CDR3 runs 16 residues. The CDR3 spells CASSLEGRGAGYEQYF. DNA of the CDR3: TGTGCCAGCAGCTTAGAAGGTCGGGGGGCGGGCTACGAGCAGTACTTC.

This clone showed up just a few times. The V and J genes are TRBV27 and TRBJ1-2, with 10 nucleotides matching TRBD1. Germline V gene sequence: CDR1 MNHEY, CDR2 SMNVEV (reference sequence). The CDR3 is 13 amino acids. J lost 8 bases, V lost 5 bases, and 5 bases had no gene match. The CDR3 here is CASSRGQGGGYTF. Here the CDR3 DNA reads TGTGCCAGCAGTCGCGGACAGGGGGGAGGCTACACCTTC.

The chain combines TRBV5-1 with TRBJ2-7; 10 nucleotides align to TRBD1. With V trimmed by 2 bases and J by 5 bases, 7 bases remained unmatched. This CDR3 region has 15 residues. Germline lookup yields CDR1 SGHRS and CDR2 YFSETQ. The CDR3 coding sequence is TGCGCCAGCAGCTTCGTCCGGACAGGGGGGGACGAGCAGTACTTC. This gives the protein CASSFVRTGGDEQYF.

V and J are TRBV7-9 and TRBJ2-1; D is undetermined. V lost 3 bases and J lost 8, with 5 bases in between. The germline V gene encodes CDR1 SEHNR and CDR2 FQNEAQ (reference sequence). The CDR3 is 11 amino acids. The chain's CDR3 is CASSFVDEQFF. In nucleotides, the CDR3 is TGTGCCAGCAGCTTCGTTGATGAGCAGTTCTTC.

The chain couples TRBV5-1 to TRBJ1-2, with 8 bases aligning to TRBD1. The CDR3 is made up of 16 amino acids. V dropped 2 bases and J dropped 8; count of bases not matched to a gene: 14. CDR1 SGHRS and CDR2 YFSETQ come from the germline V gene. CDR3 in amino acids: CASSLNPGQAQLGYTF. CDR3 sequence (DNA): TGCGCCAGCAGCTTAAATCCGGGACAGGCCCAACTAGGCTACACCTTC.

The CDR3 nucleotides are TGTGCCACAGGGGGCGGCAATCAGCCCCAGCATTTT. Its translation: CATGGGNQPQHF. This rearrangement joins TRBV28 to TRBJ1-5, with 8 bases matching TRBD1. The CDR3 contains 12 residues. CDR1 and CDR2 from the germline V gene are MDHEN and SYDVKM. After removal of 10 bases from V and 2 bases from J, the junction contained 1 base not matched to a gene.

The chain recombines TRBV4-1 with TRBJ2-1; TRBD2 matches 8 bases. Germline V gene lookup returns CDR1 MGHRA and CDR2 YSYEKL. This CDR3 region has 16 residues. J was trimmed by 4 bases and V by 0 bases; bases with no gene match: 5. CDR3 nucleotides: TGCGCCAGCAGCCAAGATGAAGCGGGGGCATACAATGAGCAGTTCTTC. It yields the protein CASSQDEAGAYNEQFF.

V is TRBV6-1 and J is TRBJ2-5; 7 bases align to TRBD1. The CDR3 runs to 16 residues. CDR1 is MNHNS, CDR2 SASEGT, per germline. V was pared by 4 bases and J by 2 bases, with 10 bases of the junction left unmatched. The CDR3 region is CASSAQRRTGQETQYF. The CDR3 DNA reads TGTGCCAGCAGTGCCCAGCGGCGGACAGGTCAAGAGACCCAGTACTTC.

The chain carries TRBV5-6 and TRBJ2-5; TRBD2 matches at 8 bases. CDR1 and CDR2 (germline): SGHDT, YYEEEE. CDR3 size: 16 residues. Trimming cost V 4 bases and J 2 bases; bases outside gene matches: 10. The CDR3 sequence is CASSPGRGGKQETQYF. DNA of the CDR3: TGTGCCAGCAGCCCGGGCCGGGGGGGGAAGCAAGAGACCCAGTACTTC.

Here the CDR3 DNA reads TGCGCCAGCAAGGAACAGCCCAATGAGCAGTTCTTC. Its translation is CASKEQPNEQFF. The chain links TRBV5-1 to TRBJ2-1; no clear D. V lost 6 bases and J lost 6, with 10 bases in between. The CDR3 runs 12 residues. CDR1 and CDR2 (germline): SGHRS, YFSETQ.

Only a few counts were recorded for this clone. V usage is TRBV19 and J usage is TRBJ1-2; TRBD1 might be the D (6 bases). CDR3 length: 13 residues. Trimming cost V 6 bases and J 1 base, with 9 bases left between them. Germline V gives CDR1 LNHDA, CDR2 SQIVND (reference sequence). CDR3 in DNA: TGTGCCAGTAGACCGACAGGTAACTATGGCTACACCTTC. Protein: CASRPTGNYGYTF.

V gene TRBV7-2 combines with J gene TRBJ2-7, with 7 bases lining up with TRBD1. The CDR3 loop spans 15 amino acids. Germline assignment: CDR1 SGHTA and CDR2 FQGNSA. V trimming: 6 bases; J trimming: 6 bases; junction bases outside the gene matches: 14. CDR3 sequence: CASRVAGTVYGEQYF. CDR3 sequence (DNA): TGTGCCAGCAGGGTTGCCGGGACAGTGTATGGCGAGCAGTACTTC.

CDR3 in DNA: TGTGCCAGCAGCGAAGTGACAGGCCCCTACAATGAGCAGTTCTTC. As protein: CASSEVTGPYNEQFF. The chain joins TRBV5-6 to TRBJ2-1, with D possibly being TRBD1 (6 bases). Deletions cut 4 bases from V and 2 bases from J, with 13 bases between. The CDR3 runs to 15 residues. Per germline, CDR1 SGHDT and CDR2 YYEEEE.

This chain uses TRBV7-2 with TRBJ1-1; 8 positions agree with TRBD1. With 0 bases clipped from V and 2 bases from J, the junction kept 11 bases outside the gene matches. CDR1 SGHTA and CDR2 FQGNSA come from the germline V gene. The length of the CDR3 is 18 residues. The CDR3: CASSLASRTGRGNTEAFF. The CDR3 nucleotides are TGTGCCAGCAGCTTAGCGTCAAGGACAGGGCGCGGAAACACTGAAGCTTTCTTT.

V usage is TRBV15 and J usage is TRBJ1-2; maybe TRBD1 (5 bases). V was cut by 4 bases and J by 7 bases, with 13 bases left in between. This CDR3 has 13 amino acids. Looked up from germline, CDR1 is LNHNV and CDR2 is YYDKDF (reference sequence). CDR3: CATSNAGSRGYTF. The DNA for the CDR3 is TGTGCCACCAGCAACGCAGGGTCCCGTGGCTACACCTTC.

V and J are TRBV19 and TRBJ2-1; 11 bases agree with TRBD2. CDR3 length equals 17 residues. V lost 6 bases and J lost 0; bases outside the gene matches: 7. Germline assignment: CDR1 LNHDA and CDR2 SQIVND (reference sequence). CDR3 DNA: TGTGCCAGTAGCACACCGGGACTAGCGGCCTCCTACAATGAGCAGTTCTTC. This sequence encodes CASSTPGLAASYNEQFF.

The chain combines TRBV2 with TRBJ1-2; 9 bases line up with TRBD1. V lost 7 bases to trimming and J lost 5 bases; unmatched junction nucleotides: 14. Germline V lookup: CDR1 SNHLY, CDR2 FYNNEI. The CDR3 covers 16 residues. In DNA form, the CDR3 reads TGTGCCAGCACTCAACAGACACAGGGGGCCTGGTATGGCTACACCTTC. Amino acids: CASTQQTQGAWYGYTF.